This T cell receptor (beta chain) came from a study of blood T cell repertoires in COVID-19. About the research overall: Some COVID-19 samples were acute and others convalescent; all came from the United States, Italy and Spain. PBMCs, B-cell-depleted T cells, or T cells provided the cDNA or gDNA that made up the material.

Patients in Seattle were enrolled during active infection, then followed longitudinally. V was shortened by 0 bases and J by 2 bases, with 11 bases between the two germline ends. The germline gives CDR1 SGHNT, CDR2 YYREEE (reference sequence). This CDR3 is 15 amino acids long. Some clones are missing from TCRdb's copy, which holds only in-frame ones; the method was immunoSEQ multiplex PCR. The sample carries about 180,000 clones, about 85% recorded once. This TCR was sampled from a person aged 70 to 85 with COVID-19, enrolled during active disease. The sample consisted of peripheral blood. This sequence joins TRBV5-4 and TRBJ1-2; tentative D call: TRBD1 (6 bases). The CDR3 spells CASSLGGQTNYGYTF. As DNA, the CDR3 is TGTGCCAGCAGCTTGGGCGGACAGACAAACTATGGCTACACCTTC.